The 31 T cell receptor beta chains presented below share a single source sample, sequenced in a study of STAT5B mutations in CD4+ large granular lymphocyte leukemia. This table comes from immunoSEQ multiplex PCR, and its TCRdb copy is limited to in-frame clones, with some not included. The table records some 30,000 clones, around four fifths of them present only once. The sample consisted of CD4+ T cells from blood buffy coats. All receptors derive from a human donor in good health.

The rearrangement links TRBV15 to TRBJ2-7; 8 nucleotides match TRBD1. The CDR3 consists of 15 residues. V lost 6 bases, J lost 0 bases, and 7 bases stayed unmatched. Germline CDR1 and CDR2: LNHNV and YYDKDF (reference sequence). The CDR3, as DNA: TGTGCCACCAGTCCCGACAGGGGAAGCTCCTACGAGCAGTACTTC. It specifies CATSPDRGSSYEQYF.

CDR3 loop: CASSYSGAGIGNEQFF. As DNA, the CDR3 is TGTGCCAGCAGTTACTCAGGGGCGGGAATAGGGAATGAGCAGTTCTTC. The rearrangement links TRBV6-5 to TRBJ2-1; D might be TRBD2 (6 bases). The CDR3 has 16 amino acids. V gave up 0 bases and J gave up 7 bases, with 16 bases separating them. CDR1 is MNHEY and CDR2 is SVGAGI in the germline V gene.

This sequence joins TRBV30 and TRBJ1-5; weak D call: TRBD1 (5 bases). The V end was cut by 0 bases, the J end by 2 bases, with 14 bases between. Germline assignment: CDR1 GTSNPN and CDR2 SVGIG (reference sequence). The length of the CDR3 is 16 residues. The CDR3 sequence is CAWSVPGWGRNQPQHF. The CDR3 nucleotides are TGTGCCTGGAGTGTACCGGGCTGGGGCCGCAATCAGCCCCAGCATTTT. The full variable domain, completed using reference TRBV30 and TRBJ1-5, is SQTIHQWPATLVQPVGSPLSLECTVEGTSNPNLYWYRQAAGRGLQLLFYSVGIGQISSEVPQNLSASRPQDRQFILSSKKLLLSDSGFYLCAWSVPGWGRNQPQHFGDGTRLSIL.

V and J are TRBV5-6 and TRBJ2-6; D unclear. Trimming cost V 5 bases and J 0 bases, with 6 bases left between them. The CDR3 sequence is 14 residues long. CDR1 is SGHDT and CDR2 is YYEEEE in the germline V gene. The CDR3 here is CASRVVSGANVLTF. CDR3 nucleotide sequence: TGTGCCAGCAGGGTGGTCTCTGGGGCCAACGTCCTGACTTTC.

This chain links TRBV5-1 with TRBJ2-1, with a tentative D call TRBD2 (6 bases). Germline values: CDR1 SGHRS, CDR2 YFSETQ. This CDR3 has 13 amino acids. V was trimmed by 0 bases and J by 14 bases, leaving 15 bases between them. In nucleotides, the CDR3 is TGCGCCAGCAGCTTGGGTGGACAAACGGGGGAGTTCTTC. It encodes CASSLGGQTGEFF.

J is TRBJ2-3 and V is TRBV11-1; D is unclear. V lost 4 bases and J 4 bases, leaving 15 bases between the germline ends. From germline, CDR1 is SGHAT and CDR2 FQDESV (reference sequence). The length of the CDR3 is 15 residues. CDR3 amino acids: CASSSSRSVADTQYF. DNA for the CDR3: TGTGCCAGCAGCTCCTCGAGGAGTGTGGCAGATACGCAGTATTTT.

The J gene is TRBJ2-1, the V gene TRBV30; the match to TRBD1 covers 12 bases. Germline CDR1 is GTSNPN and CDR2 is SVGIG (reference sequence). This CDR3 has 14 amino acids. The junction had 8 bases not matched to a gene; V was cut back by 4 bases and J by 10 bases. CDR3 residues: CAWNPGQGAWEQFF. CDR3 DNA sequence: TGTGCCTGGAACCCGGGACAGGGGGCGTGGGAGCAGTTCTTC. Using reference TRBV30 and TRBJ2-1 for the parts outside the CDR3, the full variable domain is SQTIHQWPATLVQPVGSPLSLECTVEGTSNPNLYWYRQAAGRGLQLLFYSVGIGQISSEVPQNLSASRPQDRQFILSSKKLLLSDSGFYLCAWNPGQGAWEQFFGPGTRLTVL.

The chain has TRBV5-8 and TRBJ2-3; 7 nucleotides match TRBD1. The CDR3 is 14 residues long. V shed 3 bases, J shed 1 base, and the junction held 2 bases outside the gene matches. The germline gives CDR1 SGHTS, CDR2 YDEGEE. CDR3 nucleotides: TGTGCCAGCAGCTCGGGACAGCGCACAGATACGCAGTATTTT. Residues: CASSSGQRTDTQYF.

The chain links TRBV15 to TRBJ2-1; TRBD1 matches 7 bases. J gave up 3 bases and V 0 bases, and 5 bases lay outside the gene matches. CDR1 LNHNV and CDR2 YYDKDF come from the germline V gene (reference sequence). The CDR3 consists of 16 residues. In DNA, the CDR3 is TGTGCCACCAGCAGAGATCTTGGACAGGTCTACAATGAGCAGTTCTTC. Translated, it gives CATSRDLGQVYNEQFF.

This clone has a single count. CDR3 residues: CACSGRAVPETQYF. DNA for the CDR3: TGTGCCTGTAGCGGGAGGGCCGTTCCGGAGACCCAGTACTTC. The chain employs TRBV5-4 and TRBJ2-5, with 11 nucleotides matching TRBD2. Germline V gene lookup returns CDR1 SGHNT and CDR2 YYREEE (reference sequence). V was pared by 10 bases and J by 5 bases, with 10 bases of the junction left unmatched. The CDR3 has 14 amino acids. The variable domain in full, completed from reference TRBV5-4 and TRBJ2-5, reads ETGVTQSPTHLIKTRGQQVTLRCSSQSGHNTVSWYQQALGQGPQFIFQYYREEENGRGNFPPRFSGLQFPNYSSELNVNALELDDSALYLCACSGRAVPETQYFGPGTRLLVL.

The V gene is TRBV6-1, the J gene TRBJ1-3; D remains ambiguous. The ends were cut back, 10 bases at V and 3 bases at J, with 13 bases in the middle. The CDR3 runs 13 residues. Looked up from germline, CDR1 is MNHNS and CDR2 is SASEGT. For the CDR3, the DNA is TGTGCCACCAGCCAGCTCGGTGGAAACACCATATATTTT. Encoded protein: CATSQLGGNTIYF.

In its sample, this clone was seen once. V gene TRBV5-4 combines with J gene TRBJ2-7, with 9 bases fitting TRBD1. V dropped 0 bases and J dropped 7; count of bases not matched to a gene: 5. Germline values: CDR1 SGHNT, CDR2 YYREEE (reference sequence). The CDR3 sequence is 14 residues long. The CDR3 protein is CASSLVTGGWEQYF. DNA for the CDR3: TGTGCCAGCAGCTTGGTCACAGGGGGCTGGGAGCAGTACTTC.

V usage is TRBV6-4 and J usage is TRBJ2-5; D is possibly TRBD1 (7 bases). Looked up from germline, CDR1 is MRHNA and CDR2 is SNTAGT. The CDR3 is 13 amino acids. V gave up 3 bases and J gave up 7 bases, with 12 bases separating them. CDR3 amino acids: CASSEGQEGTQYF. CDR3 DNA: TGTGCCAGCAGTGAAGGACAGGAGGGGACCCAGTACTTC.

The chain couples TRBV6-5 to TRBJ2-5; TRBD1 matches 9 bases. The V and J ends lost 8 bases and 2 bases, in that order; junction bases with no gene match: 3. The CDR3 is made up of 13 amino acids. Germline V gene data show CDR1 as MNHEY and CDR2 as SVGAGI. The CDR3, as DNA: TGTGCCAGCTTCGGACAGGGGCAAGAGACCCAGTACTTC. Translating it yields CASFGQGQETQYF.

This chain connects TRBV7-2 to TRBJ2-5, with D hard to call. V was cut by 10 bases and J by 5 bases, with 17 bases left in between. The germline V gene has CDR1 SGHTA and CDR2 FQGNSA. The CDR3 consists of 13 residues. The CDR3 reads CATNFRSVETQYF. The CDR3 DNA reads as TGTGCCACTAATTTCCGTTCGGTGGAGACCCAGTACTTC. The variable domain in full, with the rest retrieved from reference TRBV7-2 and TRBJ2-5, is GAGVSQSPSNKVTEKGKDVELRCDPISGHTALYWYRQSLGQGLEFLIYFQGNSAPDKSGLPSDRFSAERTGGSVSTLTIQRTQQEDSAVYLCATNFRSVETQYFGPGTRLLVL.

This clone has more than one count but fewer than ten. V is TRBV28 and J is TRBJ2-7; 10 positions match TRBD1. The germline gives CDR1 MDHEN, CDR2 SYDVKM. The CDR3 length is 15 residues. Trimming took 2 bases from V and 4 from J; bases not matched to a gene: 5. The CDR3, as DNA: TGTGCCAGCAGTTTACGAGGGACAGGGGCGTACGAGCAGTACTTC. Its protein product is CASSLRGTGAYEQYF.

The chain couples TRBV19 to TRBJ2-5, with 8 bases aligning to TRBD2. The CDR3 is made up of 16 amino acids. Trimming at V came to 8 bases and at J to 1 base, leaving 12 bases not matched to a gene. In germline, CDR1 is LNHDA, CDR2 SQIVND (reference sequence). This chain's CDR3 is CASSHTAGGPQETQYF. DNA for the CDR3: TGTGCCAGTTCTCATACGGCGGGAGGCCCCCAAGAGACCCAGTACTTC. Variable domain in full (rest from reference TRBV19 and TRBJ2-5): DGGITQSPKYLFRKEGQNVTLSCEQNLNHDAMYWYRQDPGQGLRLIYYSQIVNDFQKGDIAEGYSVSREKKESFPLTVTSAQKNPTAFYLCASSHTAGGPQETQYFGPGTRLLVL.

The chain is built from TRBV7-6 and TRBJ2-2; D not certain. Trimming stripped 3 bases from V and 5 bases from J, with 10 bases between. CDR3 length equals 14 residues. CDR1 and CDR2 from the germline V gene are SGHVS and FNYEAQ. The CDR3 protein is CASSFAYKTGELFF. DNA for the CDR3: TGTGCCAGCAGCTTTGCCTACAAAACCGGGGAGCTGTTTTTT.

The V and J genes are TRBV5-1 and TRBJ2-7; D possibly uses TRBD1 or TRBD2 (5 bases each). With 2 bases removed from V and 0 bases from J, the gap between germline ends came to 9 bases. Germline CDR1 reads SGHRS; CDR2 reads YFSETQ. This CDR3 is 14 amino acids long. The CDR3 reads CASSLGDASYEQYF. The CDR3, as DNA: TGCGCCAGCAGCTTAGGGGACGCCTCCTACGAGCAGTACTTC.

V is TRBV30 and J is TRBJ2-5; D remains unclear. The germline CDR1 and CDR2 sequences are GTSNPN and SVGIG (reference sequence). With 5 bases removed from V and 1 base from J, the gap between germline ends came to 11 bases. The CDR3 loop spans 13 amino acids. CDR3 residues: CAWGLFGQETQYF. CDR3 nucleotide sequence: TGTGCCTGGGGGTTGTTCGGCCAAGAGACCCAGTACTTC.

V usage is TRBV5-1 and J usage is TRBJ2-7; D is possibly TRBD1 or TRBD2 (5 bases each). Per germline, CDR1 SGHRS and CDR2 YFSETQ. There are 14 residues in the CDR3. V dropped 0 bases and J dropped 1 base, with 8 bases sitting between them. The CDR3 DNA reads TGCGCCAGCAGCTTGGCAGGGAGATCCTACGAGCAGTACTTC. It encodes CASSLAGRSYEQYF.

The gene calls are TRBV6-1 and TRBJ1-1; D is possibly TRBD1 (6 bases). The CDR3 is 14 residues long. Germline lookup yields CDR1 MNHNS and CDR2 SASEGT. Deletions cut 2 bases from V and 4 bases from J, with 11 bases between. The DNA for the CDR3 is TGTGCCAGCAGTGAATCGGGACAAGTCACTGAAGCTTTCTTT. It translates to CASSESGQVTEAFF.

This chain joins TRBV5-6 and TRBJ1-6; weak D call: TRBD1 (5 bases). Looked up from germline, CDR1 is SGHDT and CDR2 is YYEEEE. The V gene lost 0 bases and the J gene lost 9 bases, with 10 bases spanning the gap. The CDR3 totals 14 residues. CDR3 nucleotides: TGTGCCAGCAGCTTGGGGTACGGGACTTCACCCCTCCACTTT. It encodes CASSLGYGTSPLHF.

The rearrangement joins TRBV28 to TRBJ2-7; D ambiguous. Germline V CDR1 and CDR2: MDHEN, SYDVKM. The ends were cut back, 6 bases at V and 7 bases at J, with 28 bases in the middle. CDR3 length: 17 amino acids. In DNA form, the CDR3 reads TGTGCCAGCAGATCCCCCACAAGGGTTCCCTCTTTGAGGGAGCAGTACTTC. Amino acids: CASRSPTRVPSLREQYF.

CDR3 DNA sequence: TGTGCCAGCAGTCCTTACGCGGGAGGGAGGAATGAGCAGTTCTTC. This sequence encodes CASSPYAGGRNEQFF. V is TRBV27 and J is TRBJ2-1; 9 bases are shared with TRBD2. The V gene's germline CDR1 is MNHEY and CDR2 SMNVEV (reference sequence). The CDR3 length is 15 residues. V was clipped by 5 bases and J by 7 bases; unmatched bases: 9.

J is TRBJ1-5 and V is TRBV19, with TRBD1 matching 8 bases. Trimming at V came to 5 bases and at J to 7 bases, leaving 13 bases not matched to a gene. Germline values: CDR1 LNHDA, CDR2 SQIVND (reference sequence). This CDR3 region has 16 residues. In DNA, the CDR3 is TGTGCCAGTAGTCGAGGACAGGGTGGTCTAATCCAGCCCCAGCATTTT. It specifies CASSRGQGGLIQPQHF. Drawing the rest from reference TRBV19 and TRBJ1-5, the complete variable domain is DGGITQSPKYLFRKEGQNVTLSCEQNLNHDAMYWYRQDPGQGLRLIYYSQIVNDFQKGDIAEGYSVSREKKESFPLTVTSAQKNPTAFYLCASSRGQGGLIQPQHFGDGTRLSIL.

The chain employs TRBV30 and TRBJ2-3; D is possibly TRBD2 (6 bases). The CDR3 has 14 residues. Germline V CDR1 and CDR2: GTSNPN, SVGIG (reference sequence). Trimming left V 0 bases short and J 0 bases short, with 7 bases between. CDR3 sequence reads: CAWSVGGSTDTQYF. The CDR3 nucleotides read TGTGCCTGGAGTGTTGGAGGGAGCACAGATACGCAGTATTTT.

This clone was observed a single time. The rearrangement links TRBV19 to TRBJ1-4; D is unresolved. Per the germline V gene, CDR1 is LNHDA and CDR2 is SQIVND (reference sequence). Trimming shortened V by 8 bases and J by 5 bases, and 15 bases separated the two germline ends. This CDR3 is built from 14 residues. CDR3 in amino acids: CASGVRPLNEKLFF. CDR3 nucleotide sequence: TGTGCCAGTGGGGTGCGGCCGCTAAATGAAAAACTGTTTTTT.

This clone is a singleton in its sample. CDR3 amino acids: CASSLVRGKNSYNEQFF. The CDR3 bases are TGTGCCAGCAGCTTAGTACGGGGAAAGAACTCCTACAATGAGCAGTTCTTC. The chain uses TRBV11-2 and TRBJ2-1, with a weak D call TRBD2 (5 bases). Germline CDR1 and CDR2: SGHAT and FQNNGV. Trimming removed 1 base from V and 0 bases from J, with 13 bases in between. The CDR3 has 17 residues.

In its sample, this clone was seen a few times. The chain has TRBV10-1 and TRBJ1-2, with a possible D match to TRBD1 (5 bases). The V and J ends lost 4 bases and 4 bases respectively, with 10 bases between them. CDR1 is WNHNN and CDR2 is SYGVQD in the germline V gene (reference sequence). The CDR3 is made up of 13 amino acids. CDR3 coding DNA: TGCGCCAGCAGTGGAGGCAGGGCCTATGGCTACACCTTC. It codes for CASSGGRAYGYTF.

The chain has TRBV10-3 and TRBJ2-7; TRBD1 is a possible D gene (5 bases). V shed 4 bases and J shed 2 bases, with 15 bases lying between them. The CDR3 is 15 residues long. Germline V gene sequence: CDR1 ENHRY, CDR2 SYGVKD. The CDR3: CAISVLGHTTYEQYF. CDR3 bases: TGTGCCATCAGTGTTCTCGGACACACAACCTACGAGCAGTACTTC.